Below, 3 T cell receptor beta chains from the same sample are listed, as sequenced in a study of blood T cells in healthy people across ages. Through a sample-barcoded 5' primer and a J-beta primer mix, a second PCR was run for about 6 to 12 cycles. One entry per CDR3 protein, called by TCRdb with MiXCR from the 5' RACE reads. The repertoire holds about 640,000 distinct CDR3 sequences, about 53% seen once, with roughly 34% in the top ten. Material for sequencing was blood. The receptors originated from a man in his 60s in good health.

The chain carries TRBV20-1 and TRBJ2-7, with D perhaps matching TRBD1 or TRBD2 (5 bases each). Looked up from germline, CDR1 is DFQATT and CDR2 is SNEGSKA (reference sequence). The CDR3 spans 14 residues. The CDR3 region is CSGKEGWDSYEQYF. The CDR3 DNA sequence: TGCAGCGGGAAAGAGGGGTGGGACTCCTACGAGCAGTACTTC.

The genes are TRBV29-1 and TRBJ1-1, with D tentatively TRBD1 (5 bases). The CDR3 length is 13 residues. V shed 7 bases and J shed 1 base, with 13 bases lying between them. The V gene's germline CDR1 is SQVTM and CDR2 ANQGSEA. The CDR3 nucleotides are TGCAGCGCCAGAGACAGATGGAACACTGAAGCTTTCTTT. Translating it yields CSARDRWNTEAFF.

The table lists this clonotype with a few counts. The chain joins TRBV4-1 to TRBJ2-6, with 8 nucleotides matching TRBD2. V was clipped by 0 bases and J by 1 base; unmatched bases: 11. CDR1 is MGHRA, CDR2 YSYEKL, per germline. The CDR3 is 20 residues long. CDR3 residues: CASSQDRGGTTFSGANVLTF. Here the CDR3 DNA reads TGCGCCAGCAGCCAAGATCGGGGGGGGACAACCTTTTCTGGGGCCAACGTCCTGACTTTC.